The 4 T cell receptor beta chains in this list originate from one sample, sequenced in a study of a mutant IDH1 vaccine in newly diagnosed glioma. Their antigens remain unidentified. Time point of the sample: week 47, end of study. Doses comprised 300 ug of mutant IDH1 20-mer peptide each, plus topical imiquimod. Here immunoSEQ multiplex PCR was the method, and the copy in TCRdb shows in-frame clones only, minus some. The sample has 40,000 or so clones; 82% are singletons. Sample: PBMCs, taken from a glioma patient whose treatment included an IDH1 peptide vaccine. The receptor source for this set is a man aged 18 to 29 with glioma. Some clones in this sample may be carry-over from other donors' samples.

CDR3 nucleotides: TGCAGCGTTGACTCGAGCGGAGATAGCACAGATACGCAGTATTTT. Protein product: CSVDSSGDSTDTQYF. V usage is TRBV29-1 and J usage is TRBJ2-3; D possibly corresponds to TRBD2 (5 bases). V was shortened by 3 bases and J by 0 bases, with 13 bases between the two germline ends. CDR3 length equals 15 residues. From germline, CDR1 is SQVTM and CDR2 ANQGSEA.

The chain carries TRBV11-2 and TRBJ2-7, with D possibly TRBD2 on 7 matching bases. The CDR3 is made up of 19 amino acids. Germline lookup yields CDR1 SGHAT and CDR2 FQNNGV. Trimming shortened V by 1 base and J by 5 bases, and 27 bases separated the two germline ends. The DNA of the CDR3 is TGTGCCAGCAGCTTAGGCCGGGGCATATGGGGGGGGGCTCACGACGAGCAGTACTTC. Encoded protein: CASSLGRGIWGGAHDEQYF.

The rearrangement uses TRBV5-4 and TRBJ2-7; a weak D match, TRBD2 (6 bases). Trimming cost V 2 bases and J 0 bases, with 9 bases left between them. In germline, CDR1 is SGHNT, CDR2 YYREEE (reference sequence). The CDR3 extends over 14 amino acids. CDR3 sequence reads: CASSFGGSSYEQYF. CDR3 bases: TGTGCCAGCAGCTTCGGAGGGTCCTCCTACGAGCAGTACTTC.

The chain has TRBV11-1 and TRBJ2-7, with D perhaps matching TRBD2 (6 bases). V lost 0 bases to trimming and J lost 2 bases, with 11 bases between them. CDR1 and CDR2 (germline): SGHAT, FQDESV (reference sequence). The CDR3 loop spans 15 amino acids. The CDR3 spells CASSLARGGPYEQYF. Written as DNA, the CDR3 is TGTGCCAGCAGCTTAGCTCGGGGAGGACCCTACGAGCAGTACTTC.